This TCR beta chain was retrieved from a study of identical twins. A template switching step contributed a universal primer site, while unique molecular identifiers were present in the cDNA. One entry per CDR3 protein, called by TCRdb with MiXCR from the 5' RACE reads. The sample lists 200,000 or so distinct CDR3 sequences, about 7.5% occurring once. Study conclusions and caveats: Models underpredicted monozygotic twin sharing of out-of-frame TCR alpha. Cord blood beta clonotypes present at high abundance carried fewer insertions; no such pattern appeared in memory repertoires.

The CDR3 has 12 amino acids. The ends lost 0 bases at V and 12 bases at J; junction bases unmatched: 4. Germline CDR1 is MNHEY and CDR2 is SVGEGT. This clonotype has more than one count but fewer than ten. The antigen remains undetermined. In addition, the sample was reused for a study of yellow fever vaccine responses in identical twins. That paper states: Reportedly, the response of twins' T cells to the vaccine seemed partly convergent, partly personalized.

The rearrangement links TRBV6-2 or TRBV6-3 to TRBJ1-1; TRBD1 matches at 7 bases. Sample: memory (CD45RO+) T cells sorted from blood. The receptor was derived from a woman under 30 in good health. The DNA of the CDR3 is TGTGCCAGCAGTTACTCGACAGGGAAAACTTTCTTT. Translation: CASSYSTGKTFF.